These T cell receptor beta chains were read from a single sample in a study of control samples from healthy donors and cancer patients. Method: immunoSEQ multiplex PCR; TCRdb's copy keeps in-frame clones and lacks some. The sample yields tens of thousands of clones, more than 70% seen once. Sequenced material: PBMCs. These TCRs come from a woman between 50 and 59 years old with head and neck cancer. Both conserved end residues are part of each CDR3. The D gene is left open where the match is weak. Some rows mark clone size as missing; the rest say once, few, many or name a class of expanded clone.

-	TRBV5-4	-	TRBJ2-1	CASSLTGNLRFF	TGTGCCAGCAGCTTGACAGGGAACCTAAGGTTCTTC
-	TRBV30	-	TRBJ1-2	CAWSPPGRKGYTF	TGTGCCTGGAGTCCCCCAGGGAGAAAGGGCTACACCTTC
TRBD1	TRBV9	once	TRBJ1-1	CASSPGQGEAFF	TGTGCCAGCAGCCCGGGACAGGGCGAAGCTTTCTTT
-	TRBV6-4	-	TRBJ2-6	CAGSDSGANVLTF	TGTGCCGGCAGTGACTCTGGGGCCAACGTCCTGACTTTC
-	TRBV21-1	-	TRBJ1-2	CASSKVNDGRGQRTNYGYTF	TGTGCCAGCAGCAAAGTGAACGACGGCAGGGGGCAACGGACTAACTATGGCTACACCTTC
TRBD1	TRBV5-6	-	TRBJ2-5	CASSAERDRGETQYF	TGTGCCAGCAGCGCCGAGAGGGACAGGGGGGAGACCCAGTACTTC
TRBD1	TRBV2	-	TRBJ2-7	CASSVDRGDEQYF	TGTGCCAGCAGTGTAGACAGGGGCGACGAGCAGTACTTC
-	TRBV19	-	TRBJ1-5	CASRLQGNQPQHF	TGTGCCAGTAGGTTACAGGGCAATCAGCCCCAGCATTTT
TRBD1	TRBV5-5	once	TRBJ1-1	CASSLAEGQGRAEAFF	TGTGCCAGCAGCCTGGCCGAAGGACAGGGACGGGCTGAAGCTTTCTTT
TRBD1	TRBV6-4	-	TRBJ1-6	CASSSGTDNSPLHF	TGTGCCAGCAGTTCCGGGACAGATAATTCACCCCTCCACTTT
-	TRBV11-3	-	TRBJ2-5	CASSARAYEETQYF	TGTGCCAGCAGCGCCCGGGCCTATGAAGAGACCCAGTACTTC
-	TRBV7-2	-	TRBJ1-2	CASSLDRWGKSNGYTF	TGTGCCAGCAGCTTAGATCGGTGGGGCAAGTCTAATGGCTACACCTTC
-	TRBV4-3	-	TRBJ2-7	CASSLERSSYEQYF	TGCGCCAGCAGCCTCGAGCGGAGCTCCTACGAGCAGTACTTC
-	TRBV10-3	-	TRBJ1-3	CATLRTVGNTIYF	TGTGCCACCTTGCGGACAGTCGGAAACACCATATATTTT
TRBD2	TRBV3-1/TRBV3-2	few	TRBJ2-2	CASNLLAGGHTGELFF	TGTGCCAGCAACTTACTGGCGGGGGGCCACACCGGGGAGCTGTTTTTT
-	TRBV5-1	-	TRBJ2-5	CASTSGYQETQYF	TGCGCCAGCACCTCAGGGTACCAAGAGACCCAGTACTTC
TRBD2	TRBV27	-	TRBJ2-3	CASSGTSGRKTPSRTDTQYF	TGTGCCAGCAGTGGGACTAGCGGGCGCAAAACCCCTAGCCGCACAGATACGCAGTATTTT
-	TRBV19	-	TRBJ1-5	CASSWPNQPQHF	TGTGCCAGTAGCTGGCCCAATCAGCCCCAGCATTTT
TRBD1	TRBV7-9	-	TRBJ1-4	CASSSGQYEKLFF	TGTGCCAGCAGCTCGGGACAGTATGAAAAACTGTTTTTT
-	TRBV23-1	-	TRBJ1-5	CASSQSLPWGQSAQHF	TGCGCCAGCAGTCAATCGTTACCATGGGGGCAATCAGCCCAGCATTTT
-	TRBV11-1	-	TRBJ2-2	CASSQDARTGELFF	TGTGCCAGCAGCCAAGACGCACGCACCGGGGAGCTGTTTTTT
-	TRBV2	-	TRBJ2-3	CASGGRGTDTQYF	TGTGCCAGCGGGGGCAGGGGCACAGATACGCAGTATTTT
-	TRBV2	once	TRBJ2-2	CASYRTANTGELFF	TGTGCCAGCTACCGGACAGCGAACACCGGGGAGCTGTTTTTT
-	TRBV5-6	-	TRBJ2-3	CASSLRLNTQYF	TGTGCCAGCAGCTTGCGGCTAAATACGCAGTATTTT
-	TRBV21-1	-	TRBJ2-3	CASSNHPGGRGDTQYF	TGTGCCAGCAGCAACCACCCGGGGGGGCGCGGAGATACGCAGTATTTT
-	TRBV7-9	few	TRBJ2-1	CASSLMNEQFF	TGTGCCAGCAGCTTAATGAATGAGCAGTTCTTC
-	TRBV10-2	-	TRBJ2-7	CASSEKGHGEQYF	TGCGCCAGCAGTGAGAAGGGGCACGGCGAGCAGTACTTC
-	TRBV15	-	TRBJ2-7	CATSRQRHAYEQYF	TGTGCCACCAGCAGACAGAGACACGCCTACGAGCAGTACTTC
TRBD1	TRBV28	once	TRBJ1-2	CASSLRGQGAVYGYTF	TGTGCCAGCAGTTTACGGGGACAGGGGGCCGTCTATGGCTACACCTTC
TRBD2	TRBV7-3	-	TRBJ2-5	CASSLAAGQETQYF	TGTGCCAGCAGCCTTGCAGCGGGGCAAGAGACCCAGTACTTC
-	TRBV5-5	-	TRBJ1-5	CASSLGNQPQHF	TGTGCCAGCAGCTTGGGCAATCAGCCCCAGCATTTT
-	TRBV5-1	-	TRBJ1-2	CASSSLMGQVGYTF	TGCGCCAGCAGCTCCCTTATGGGGCAGGTTGGCTACACCTTC
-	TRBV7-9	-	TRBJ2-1	CASSSGPGEQFF	TGTGCCAGCAGCTCAGGCCCTGGTGAGCAGTTCTTC
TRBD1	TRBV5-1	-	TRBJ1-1	CASSEGQPNTEAFF	TGCGCCAGCAGCGAGGGACAGCCGAACACTGAAGCTTTCTTT
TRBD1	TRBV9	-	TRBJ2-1	CASSAGQGEWNEQFF	TGTGCCAGCAGCGCGGGTCAGGGGGAATGGAATGAGCAGTTCTTC
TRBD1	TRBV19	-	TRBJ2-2	CASSPRGTTNTGELFF	TGTGCCAGTAGTCCCAGGGGGACAACGAACACCGGGGAGCTGTTTTTT
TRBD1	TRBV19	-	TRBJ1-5	CARSRDRGNQPQHF	TGTGCCAGGAGCCGGGACAGGGGCAATCAGCCCCAGCATTTT
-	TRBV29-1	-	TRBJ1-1	CSVNQGSSGTEAFF	TGCAGCGTTAACCAGGGATCGTCGGGGACTGAAGCTTTCTTT
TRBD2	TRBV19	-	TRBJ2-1	CASSPGLAGLDEQFF	TGTGCCAGTAGTCCGGGACTAGCGGGCCTCGATGAGCAGTTCTTC
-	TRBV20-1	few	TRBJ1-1	CSAIRQNEAFF	TGCAGTGCTATTCGACAGAATGAAGCTTTCTTT
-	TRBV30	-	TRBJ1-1	CAWSVGAGNTEAFF	TGTGCCTGGAGTGTGGGTGCCGGGAACACTGAAGCTTTCTTT
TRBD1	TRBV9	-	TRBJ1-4	CASSVGGGTGDEKLFF	TGTGCCAGCAGCGTAGGAGGGGGGACAGGGGATGAAAAACTGTTTTTT
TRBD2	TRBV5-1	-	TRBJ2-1	CASSLVRGGNGDEQFF	TGCGCCAGCAGCTTGGTGCGGGGGGGCAACGGGGATGAGCAGTTCTTC
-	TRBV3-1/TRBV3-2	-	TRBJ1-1	CASSQQGRTEAFF	TGTGCCAGCAGCCAACAGGGTAGGACTGAAGCTTTCTTT
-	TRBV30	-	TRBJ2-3	CAWSVRRGLDTQYF	TGTGCCTGGAGTGTACGTCGGGGGTTAGATACGCAGTATTTT
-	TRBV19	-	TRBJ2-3	CASSRVTDTQYF	TGTGCCAGTAGTAGGGTCACAGATACGCAGTATTTT
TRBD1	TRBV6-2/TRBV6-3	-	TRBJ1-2	CASSYWGTGDGYTF	TGTGCCAGCAGTTACTGGGGGACAGGAGATGGCTACACCTTC
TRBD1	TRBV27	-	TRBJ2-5	CASSRNRDRVETQYF	TGTGCCAGCAGTCGGAACCGGGACAGGGTTGAGACCCAGTACTTC
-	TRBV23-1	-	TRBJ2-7	CASSQGSPGSYEQYF	TGCGCCAGCAGTCAGGGCTCCCCAGGCTCCTACGAGCAGTACTTC
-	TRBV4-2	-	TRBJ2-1	CASSPVGNEQFF	TGTGCCAGCAGCCCCGTGGGCAATGAGCAGTTCTTC
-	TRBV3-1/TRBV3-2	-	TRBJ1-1	CASSQDSSKNTEAFF	TGTGCCAGCAGCCAAGACTCCAGTAAAAACACTGAAGCTTTCTTT
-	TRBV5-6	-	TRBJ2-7	CASSYSYEQYF	TGTGCCAGCAGTTACTCCTACGAGCAGTACTTC
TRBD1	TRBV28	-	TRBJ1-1	CASSFLRTGRENTEAFF	TGTGCCAGCAGTTTCCTCCGGACAGGGCGGGAGAACACTGAAGCTTTCTTT